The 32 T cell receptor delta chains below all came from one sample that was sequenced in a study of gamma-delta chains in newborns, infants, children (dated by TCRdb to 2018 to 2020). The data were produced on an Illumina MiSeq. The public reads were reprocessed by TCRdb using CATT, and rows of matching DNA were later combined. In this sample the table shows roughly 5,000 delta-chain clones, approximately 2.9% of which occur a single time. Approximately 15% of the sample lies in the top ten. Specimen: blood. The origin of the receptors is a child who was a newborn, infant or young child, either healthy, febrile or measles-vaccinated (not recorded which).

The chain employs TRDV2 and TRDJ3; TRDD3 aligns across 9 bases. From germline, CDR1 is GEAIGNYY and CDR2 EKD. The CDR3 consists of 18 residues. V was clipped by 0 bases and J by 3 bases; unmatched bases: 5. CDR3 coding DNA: TGTGCCTGTGACACCTGGGGGATAGAGGACTGGGACACCCGACAGATGTTTTTC. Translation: CACDTWGIEDWDTRQMFF.

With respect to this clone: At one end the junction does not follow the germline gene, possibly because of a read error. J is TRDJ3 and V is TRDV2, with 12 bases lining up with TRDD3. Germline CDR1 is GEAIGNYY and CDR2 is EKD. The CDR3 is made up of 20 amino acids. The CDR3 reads CACDHTRWGIRSWDTRQVFF. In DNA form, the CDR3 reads TGTGCCTGTGACCACACCCGCTGGGGGATACGCTCCTGGGACACCCGACAGGTGTTTTTC.

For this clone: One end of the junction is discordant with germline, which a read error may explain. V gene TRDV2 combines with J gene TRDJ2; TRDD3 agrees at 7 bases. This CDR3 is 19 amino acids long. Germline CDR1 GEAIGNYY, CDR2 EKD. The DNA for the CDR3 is TGTGCCTGTGACACCGTTTGTCCTGGGGGCCTAGCTTTGACAGCACAACCCTTCTTT. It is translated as CACDTVCPGGLALTAQPFF.

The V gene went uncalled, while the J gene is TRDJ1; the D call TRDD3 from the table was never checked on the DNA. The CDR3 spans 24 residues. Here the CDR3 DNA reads TGTGCAGCAAGCGCTCGCGGGGCCTACGTGGAGGGGAGATACTGGGGGATCCCTCTCGGTAAACTCATCTTT. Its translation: CAASARGAYVEGRYWGIPLGKLIF.

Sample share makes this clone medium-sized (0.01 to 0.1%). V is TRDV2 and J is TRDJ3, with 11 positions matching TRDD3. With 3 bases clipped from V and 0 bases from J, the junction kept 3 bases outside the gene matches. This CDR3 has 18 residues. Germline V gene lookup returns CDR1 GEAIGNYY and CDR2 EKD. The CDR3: CACDYWGISSWDTRQMFF. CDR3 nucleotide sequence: TGTGCCTGTGACTACTGGGGGATAAGCTCCTGGGACACCCGACAGATGTTTTTC.

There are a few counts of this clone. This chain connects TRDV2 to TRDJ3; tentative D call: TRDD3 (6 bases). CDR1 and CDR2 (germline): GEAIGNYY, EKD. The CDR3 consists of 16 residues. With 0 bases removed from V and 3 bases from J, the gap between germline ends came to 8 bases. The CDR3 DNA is TGTGCCTGTGACACCCTGGGATACTGGGACACCCGACAGATGTTTTTC. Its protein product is CACDTLGYWDTRQMFF.

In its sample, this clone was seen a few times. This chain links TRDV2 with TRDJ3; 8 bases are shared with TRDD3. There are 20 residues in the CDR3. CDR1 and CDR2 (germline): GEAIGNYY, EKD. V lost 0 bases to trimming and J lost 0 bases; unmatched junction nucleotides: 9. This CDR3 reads CACDTVVGDSSSWDTRQMFF. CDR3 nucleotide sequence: TGTGCCTGTGACACCGTGGTGGGGGATTCAAGCTCCTGGGACACCCGACAGATGTTTTTC.

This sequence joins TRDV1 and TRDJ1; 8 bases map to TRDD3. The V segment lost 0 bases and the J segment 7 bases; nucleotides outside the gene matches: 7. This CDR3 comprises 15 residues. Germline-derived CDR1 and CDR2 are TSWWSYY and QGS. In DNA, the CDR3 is TGTGCTCTTGGGGAACTGTCCACTGGGGGCCCTAAACTCATCTTT. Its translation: CALGELSTGGPKLIF.

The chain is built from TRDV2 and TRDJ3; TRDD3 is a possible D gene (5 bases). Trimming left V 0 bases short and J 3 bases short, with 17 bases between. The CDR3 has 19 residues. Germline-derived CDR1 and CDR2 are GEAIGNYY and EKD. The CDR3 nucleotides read TGTGCCTGTGACACCCTGGGTCGCGACGGATTCTGGGACACCCGACAGATGTTTTTC. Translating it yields CACDTLGRDGFWDTRQMFF.

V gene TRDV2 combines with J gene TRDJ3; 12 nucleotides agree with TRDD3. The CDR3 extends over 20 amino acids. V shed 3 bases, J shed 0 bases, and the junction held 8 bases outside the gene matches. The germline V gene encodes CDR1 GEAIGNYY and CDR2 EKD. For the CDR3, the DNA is TGTGCCTGTGACGCCGTACTGGGGGATACTGGCTCCTGGGACACCCGACAGATGTTTTTC. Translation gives CACDAVLGDTGSWDTRQMFF.

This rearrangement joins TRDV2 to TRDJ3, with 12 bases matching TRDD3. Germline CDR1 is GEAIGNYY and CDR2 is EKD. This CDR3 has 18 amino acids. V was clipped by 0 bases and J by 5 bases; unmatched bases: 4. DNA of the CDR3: TGTGCCTGTGACACCGGCTGGGGGATACGGAGGGACACCCGACAGATGTTTTTC. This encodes CACDTGWGIRRDTRQMFF.

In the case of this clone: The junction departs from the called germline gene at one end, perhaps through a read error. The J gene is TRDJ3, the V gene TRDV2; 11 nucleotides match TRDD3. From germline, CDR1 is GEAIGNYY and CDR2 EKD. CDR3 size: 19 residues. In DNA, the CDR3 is TGTGCCTGTGACACTGGGGGATACGAGAGCTCCTGGGACGCCCGACAGATGTTTTTC. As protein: CACDTGGYESSWDARQMFF.

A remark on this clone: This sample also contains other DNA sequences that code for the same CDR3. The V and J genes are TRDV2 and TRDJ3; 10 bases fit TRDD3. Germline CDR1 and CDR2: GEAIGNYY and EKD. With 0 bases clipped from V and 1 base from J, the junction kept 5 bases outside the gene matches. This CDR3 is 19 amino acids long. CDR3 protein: CACDTLGDNRSWDTRQMFF. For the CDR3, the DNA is TGTGCCTGTGACACCCTGGGGGATAATCGATCCTGGGACACCCGACAGATGTTTTTC.

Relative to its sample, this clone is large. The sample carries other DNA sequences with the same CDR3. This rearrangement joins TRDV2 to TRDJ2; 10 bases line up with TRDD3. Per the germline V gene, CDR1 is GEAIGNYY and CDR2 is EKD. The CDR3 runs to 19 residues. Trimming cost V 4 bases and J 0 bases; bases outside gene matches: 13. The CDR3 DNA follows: TGTGCCTGTGATCCCCTTAATACTGGGGGATCTCCTTTGACAGCACAACTCTTCTTT. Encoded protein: CACDPLNTGGSPLTAQLFF.

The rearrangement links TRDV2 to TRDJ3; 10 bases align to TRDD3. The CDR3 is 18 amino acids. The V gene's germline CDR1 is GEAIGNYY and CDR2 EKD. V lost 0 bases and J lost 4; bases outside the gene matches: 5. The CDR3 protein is CACDTVLGDDWDTRQMFF. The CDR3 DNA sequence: TGTGCCTGTGACACCGTACTGGGGGATGATTGGGACACCCGACAGATGTTTTTC.

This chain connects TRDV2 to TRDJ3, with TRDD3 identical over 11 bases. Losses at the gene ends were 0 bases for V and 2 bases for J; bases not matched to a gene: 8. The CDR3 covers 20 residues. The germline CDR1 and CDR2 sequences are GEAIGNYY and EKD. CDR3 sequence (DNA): TGTGCCTGTGACACCGGTTATGGGGGATACGGAACCTGGGACACCCGACAGATGTTTTTC. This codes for CACDTGYGGYGTWDTRQMFF.

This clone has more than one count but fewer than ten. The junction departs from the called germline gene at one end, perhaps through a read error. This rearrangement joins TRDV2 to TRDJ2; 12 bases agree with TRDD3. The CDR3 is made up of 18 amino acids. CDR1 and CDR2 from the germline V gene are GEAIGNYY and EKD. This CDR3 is CACDLLGDTPNLTARLFF. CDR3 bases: TGTGCCTGTGATTTACTGGGGGATACCCCAAATTTGACAGCACGACTCTTCTTT.

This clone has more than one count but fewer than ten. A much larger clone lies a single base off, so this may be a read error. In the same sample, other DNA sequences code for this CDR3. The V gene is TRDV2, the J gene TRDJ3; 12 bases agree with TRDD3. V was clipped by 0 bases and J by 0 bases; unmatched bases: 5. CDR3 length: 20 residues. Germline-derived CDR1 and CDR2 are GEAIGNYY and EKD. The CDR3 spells CACDTVLGDTRSWDTRQMFF. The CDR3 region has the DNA TGTGCCTGTGACACCGTACTGGGGGATACCCGCTCCTGGGACACCCGACAGATGTTTTTC.

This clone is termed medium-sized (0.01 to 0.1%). CDR3 in amino acids: CACDTVGYTDKLIF. CDR3 coding DNA: TGTGCCTGTGACACCGTGGGGTACACCGATAAACTCATCTTT. The V and J genes are TRDV2 and TRDJ1; TRDD3 is a possible D gene (5 bases). Germline V gene sequence: CDR1 GEAIGNYY, CDR2 EKD. The CDR3 runs to 14 residues. Deletions cut 0 bases from V and 0 bases from J, with 7 bases between.

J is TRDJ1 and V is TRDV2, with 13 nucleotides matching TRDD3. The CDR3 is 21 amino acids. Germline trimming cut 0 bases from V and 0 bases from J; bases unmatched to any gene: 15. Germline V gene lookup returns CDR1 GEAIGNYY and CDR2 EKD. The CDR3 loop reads CACDTVTGGYAGVPYTDKLIF. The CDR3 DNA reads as TGTGCCTGTGACACCGTTACTGGGGGATACGCGGGGGTTCCGTACACCGATAAACTCATCTTT.

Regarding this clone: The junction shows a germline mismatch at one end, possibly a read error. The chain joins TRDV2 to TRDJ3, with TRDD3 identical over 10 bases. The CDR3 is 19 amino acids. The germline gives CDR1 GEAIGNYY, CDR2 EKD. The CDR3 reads CACEVLGDASSRDTRQMFF. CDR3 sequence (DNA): TGTGCCTGTGAAGTACTGGGGGATGCAAGCTCCAGGGACACCCGACAGATGTTTTTC.

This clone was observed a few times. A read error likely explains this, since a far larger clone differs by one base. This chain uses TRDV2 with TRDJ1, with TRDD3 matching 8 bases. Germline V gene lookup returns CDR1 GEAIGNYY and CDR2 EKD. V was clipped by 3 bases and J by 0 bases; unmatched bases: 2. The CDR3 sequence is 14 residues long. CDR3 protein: CACDQLGDTDKLIF. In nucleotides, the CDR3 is TGTGCCTGTGACCAACTGGGGGACACCGATAAACTCATCTTT.

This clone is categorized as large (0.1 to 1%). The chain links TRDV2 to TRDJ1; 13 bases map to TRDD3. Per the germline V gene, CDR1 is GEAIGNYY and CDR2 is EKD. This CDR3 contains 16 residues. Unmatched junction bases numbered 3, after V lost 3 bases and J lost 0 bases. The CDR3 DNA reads TGTGCCTGTGACGTACTGGGGGATACGTACACCGATAAACTCATCTTT. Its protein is CACDVLGDTYTDKLIF.

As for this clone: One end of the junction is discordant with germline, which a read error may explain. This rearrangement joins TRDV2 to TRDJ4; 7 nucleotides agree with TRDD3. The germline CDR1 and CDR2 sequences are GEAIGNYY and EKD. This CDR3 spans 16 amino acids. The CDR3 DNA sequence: TGTGCCCGTGACAAACTGGGGCCCCAGCGGGTCAGACCCCTGATCTTT. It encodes CARDKLGPQRVRPLIF.

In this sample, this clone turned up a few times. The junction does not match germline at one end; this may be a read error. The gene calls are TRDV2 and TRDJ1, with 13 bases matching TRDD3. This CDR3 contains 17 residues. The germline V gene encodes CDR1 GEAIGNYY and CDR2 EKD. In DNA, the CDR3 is TGTGCCTGTGACTCCCTACTGGGGGATACGAACACCGATAGACTCATCTTT. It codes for CACDSLLGDTNTDRLIF.

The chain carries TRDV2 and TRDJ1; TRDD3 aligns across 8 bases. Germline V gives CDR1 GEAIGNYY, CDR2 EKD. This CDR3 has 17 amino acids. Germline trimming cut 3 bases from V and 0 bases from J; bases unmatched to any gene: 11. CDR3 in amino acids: CACDVWGSWSYTDKLIF. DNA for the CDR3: TGTGCCTGTGACGTCTGGGGGAGCTGGTCATACACCGATAAACTCATCTTT.

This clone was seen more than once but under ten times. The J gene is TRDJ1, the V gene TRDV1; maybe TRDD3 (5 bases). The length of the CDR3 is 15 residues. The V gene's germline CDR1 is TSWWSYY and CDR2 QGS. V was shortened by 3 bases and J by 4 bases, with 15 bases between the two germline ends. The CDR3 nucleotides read TGTGCTCTTGGGGATGCGGGGGTTCCCATCGATAAACTCATCTTT. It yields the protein CALGDAGVPIDKLIF.

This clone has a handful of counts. The CDR3 bases are TGTGCCTGTGACACCGTACTGAGAAAGTCCTGGGACACCCGACAGATGTTTTTC. Encoded protein: CACDTVLRKSWDTRQMFF. This rearrangement joins TRDV2 to TRDJ3; D ambiguous. The ends were cut back, 0 bases at V and 1 base at J, with 12 bases in the middle. Germline-derived CDR1 and CDR2 are GEAIGNYY and EKD. This CDR3 spans 18 amino acids.

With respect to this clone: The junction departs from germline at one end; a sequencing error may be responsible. The CDR3 DNA sequence: TGTGCCTGTGGCACCGTTGGGGGATGGGACACCCGACAGATGTTTTTC. Translating it yields CACGTVGGWDTRQMFF. The V gene is TRDV2, the J gene TRDJ3; 7 bases align to TRDD3. Germline V gene lookup returns CDR1 GEAIGNYY and CDR2 EKD. The CDR3 has 16 residues.

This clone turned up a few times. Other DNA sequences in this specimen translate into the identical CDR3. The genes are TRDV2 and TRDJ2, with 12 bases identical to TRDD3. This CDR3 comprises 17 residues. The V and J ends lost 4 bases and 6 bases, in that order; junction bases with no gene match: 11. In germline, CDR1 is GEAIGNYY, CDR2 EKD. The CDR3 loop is CACDGVLGDTEAAQLFF. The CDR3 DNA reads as TGTGCCTGTGATGGAGTACTGGGGGATACTGAGGCAGCACAACTCTTCTTT.

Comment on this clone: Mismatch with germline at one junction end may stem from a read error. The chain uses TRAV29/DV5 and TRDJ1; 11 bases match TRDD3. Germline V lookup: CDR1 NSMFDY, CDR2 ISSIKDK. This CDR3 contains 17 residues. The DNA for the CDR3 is TGTGCAGCAAGCGCGACCCTACTGGGGGATAGGTCGGATAAACCCATCTTT. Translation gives CAASATLLGDRSDKPIF.

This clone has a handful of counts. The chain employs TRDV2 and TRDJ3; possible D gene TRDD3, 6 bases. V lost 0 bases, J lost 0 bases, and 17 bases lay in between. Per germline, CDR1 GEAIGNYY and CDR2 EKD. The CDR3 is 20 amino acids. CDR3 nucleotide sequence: TGTGCCTGTGACACCGCTCACCCGGGGGAGGGCTCCTGGGACACCCGACAGATGTTTTTC. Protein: CACDTAHPGEGSWDTRQMFF.